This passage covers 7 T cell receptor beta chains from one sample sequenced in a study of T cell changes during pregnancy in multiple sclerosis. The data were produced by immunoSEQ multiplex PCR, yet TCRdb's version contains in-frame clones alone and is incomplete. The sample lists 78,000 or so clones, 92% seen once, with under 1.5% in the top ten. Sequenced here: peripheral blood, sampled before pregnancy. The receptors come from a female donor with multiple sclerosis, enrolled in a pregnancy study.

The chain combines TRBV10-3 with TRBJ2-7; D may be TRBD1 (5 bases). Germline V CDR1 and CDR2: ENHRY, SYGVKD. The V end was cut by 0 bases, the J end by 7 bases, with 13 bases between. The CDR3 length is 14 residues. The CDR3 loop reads CAISESAGLGEQYF. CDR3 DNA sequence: TGTGCCATCAGTGAGTCCGCAGGGCTGGGGGAGCAGTACTTC.

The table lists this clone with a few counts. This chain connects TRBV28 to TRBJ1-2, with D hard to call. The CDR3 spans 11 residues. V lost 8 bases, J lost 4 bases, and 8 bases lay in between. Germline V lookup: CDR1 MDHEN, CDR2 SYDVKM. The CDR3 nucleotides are TGTGCCAGCTGGCAAGTCTATGGCTACACCTTC. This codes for CASWQVYGYTF.

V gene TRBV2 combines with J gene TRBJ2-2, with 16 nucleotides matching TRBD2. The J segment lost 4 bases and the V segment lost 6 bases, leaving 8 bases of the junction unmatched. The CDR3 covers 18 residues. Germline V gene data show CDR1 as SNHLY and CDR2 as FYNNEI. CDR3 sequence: CASRAGLAGGRSTGELFF. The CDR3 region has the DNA TGTGCCAGCAGGGCGGGACTAGCGGGGGGGCGGTCCACCGGGGAGCTGTTTTTT.

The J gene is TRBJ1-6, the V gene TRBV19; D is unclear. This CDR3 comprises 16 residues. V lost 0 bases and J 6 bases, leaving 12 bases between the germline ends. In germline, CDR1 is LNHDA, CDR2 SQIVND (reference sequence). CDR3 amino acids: CASSIDRVRTNSPLHF. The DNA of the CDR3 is TGTGCCAGTAGTATAGATCGGGTGCGCACTAATTCACCCCTCCACTTT. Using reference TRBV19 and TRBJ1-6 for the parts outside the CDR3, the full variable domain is DGGITQSPKYLFRKEGQNVTLSCEQNLNHDAMYWYRQDPGQGLRLIYYSQIVNDFQKGDIAEGYSVSREKKESFPLTVTSAQKNPTAFYLCASSIDRVRTNSPLHFGNGTRLTVT.

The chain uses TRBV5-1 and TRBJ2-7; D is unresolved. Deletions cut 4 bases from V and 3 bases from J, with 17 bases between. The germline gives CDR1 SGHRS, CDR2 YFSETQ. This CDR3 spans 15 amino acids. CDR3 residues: CASSPQHGFFYEQYF. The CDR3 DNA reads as TGCGCCAGCAGCCCACAGCATGGGTTTTTCTACGAGCAGTACTTC.

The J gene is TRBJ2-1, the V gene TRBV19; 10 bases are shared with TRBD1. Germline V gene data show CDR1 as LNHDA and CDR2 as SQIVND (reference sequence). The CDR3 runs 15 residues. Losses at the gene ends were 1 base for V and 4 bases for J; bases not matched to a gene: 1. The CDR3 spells CASSIGTGGYNEQFF. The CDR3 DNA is TGTGCCAGTAGTATAGGGACAGGGGGGTACAATGAGCAGTTCTTC.

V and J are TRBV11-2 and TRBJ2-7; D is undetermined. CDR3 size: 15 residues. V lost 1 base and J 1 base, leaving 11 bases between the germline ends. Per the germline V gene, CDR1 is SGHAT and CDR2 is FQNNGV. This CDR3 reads CASSLGSTGSYEQYF. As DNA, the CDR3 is TGTGCCAGCAGCTTAGGGTCGACCGGGTCCTACGAGCAGTACTTC.